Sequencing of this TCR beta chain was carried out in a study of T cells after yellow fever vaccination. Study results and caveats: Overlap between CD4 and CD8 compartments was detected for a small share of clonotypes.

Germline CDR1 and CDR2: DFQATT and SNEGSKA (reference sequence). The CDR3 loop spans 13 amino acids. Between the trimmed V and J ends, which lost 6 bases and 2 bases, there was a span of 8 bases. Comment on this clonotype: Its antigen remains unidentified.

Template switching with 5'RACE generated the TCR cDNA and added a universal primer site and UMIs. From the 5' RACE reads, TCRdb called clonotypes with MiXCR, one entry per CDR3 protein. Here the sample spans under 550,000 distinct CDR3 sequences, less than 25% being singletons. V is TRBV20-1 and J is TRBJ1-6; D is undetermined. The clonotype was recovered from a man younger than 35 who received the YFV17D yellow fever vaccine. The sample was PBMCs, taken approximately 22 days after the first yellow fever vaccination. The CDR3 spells CSAGIPYNSPLHF. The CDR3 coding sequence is TGCAGTGCCGGTATCCCCTATAATTCACCCCTCCACTTT.